The 9 T cell receptor beta chains given below trace back to one sample, sequenced in a study of T cells in Graves' hyperthyroidism and ophthalmopathy. TCR beta CDR3 regions were amplified from RNA transcripts. TCR CDR3 regions were first amplified by RT-PCR with HTBI primers. One entry per CDR3 protein results from TCRdb running MiXCR on the multiplex PCR reads. Of about 200,000 distinct CDR3 sequences in the sample, about a sixth are singletons; the top ten hold roughly 50%. The sequencing input was blood. The receptor set was obtained from a man between 45 and 60 years old with Graves' hyperthyroidism.

A few counts support this clonotype. The chain employs TRBV7-8 and TRBJ2-5; 9 bases match TRBD2. This CDR3 spans 16 amino acids. Germline-derived CDR1 and CDR2 are SGHVS and FQNEAQ. Trimming cost V 3 bases and J 0 bases; bases outside gene matches: 5. The CDR3 nucleotides are TGTGCCAGCAGCTTCTGGACTAGCGCGTACCAAGAGACCCAGTACTTC. Amino acids: CASSFWTSAYQETQYF.

The CDR3 is CASKNRDRDPDTQYF. The CDR3 DNA reads TGTGCCAGCAAAAACCGGGACAGGGATCCAGATACGCAGTATTTT. The rearrangement links TRBV12-3 or TRBV12-4 to TRBJ2-3; TRBD1 matches at 9 bases. The V and J ends lost 7 bases and 4 bases, in that order; junction bases with no gene match: 9. This CDR3 comprises 15 residues.

This clonotype was seen ten or more times. The CDR3 protein is CASSPHTSGSKDTQYF. CDR3 bases: TGTGCCAGCAGTCCTCATACTAGCGGGAGTAAGGATACGCAGTATTTT. The chain uses TRBV2 and TRBJ2-3; 11 positions match TRBD2. The CDR3 length is 16 residues. The V gene's germline CDR1 is SNHLY and CDR2 FYNNEI. Trimming took 5 bases from V and 6 from J; bases not matched to a gene: 10.

This clonotype was seen repeatedly, ten times or more. The gene calls are TRBV20-1 and TRBJ1-5; TRBD1 agrees at 9 bases. CDR3 length equals 13 residues. CDR1 DFQATT and CDR2 SNEGSKA come from the germline V gene (reference sequence). With 5 bases clipped from V and 4 bases from J, the junction kept 3 bases outside the gene matches. The CDR3 region has the DNA TGCAGTGCTCAACAGGGGGCGAATCAGCCCCAGCATTTT. Its protein product is CSAQQGANQPQHF.

The chain employs TRBV19 and TRBJ2-1; 10 bases are a match to TRBD2. V lost 6 bases to trimming and J lost 3 bases; unmatched junction nucleotides: 11. This CDR3 has 17 residues. The germline gives CDR1 LNHDA, CDR2 SQIVND (reference sequence). CDR3 DNA: TGTGCCAGTAGCCTACCACAATCTAGCGGGAGCTACAATGAGCAGTTCTTC. This translates into CASSLPQSSGSYNEQFF.

At least ten counts were recorded for this clonotype. The J gene is TRBJ2-5, the V gene TRBV7-9; possible D gene TRBD2, 6 bases. Deletions cut 2 bases from V and 2 bases from J, with 12 bases between. Germline loops: CDR1 SEHNR, CDR2 FQNEAQ (reference sequence). This CDR3 comprises 15 residues. For the CDR3, the DNA is TGTGCCAGCAGCTTATTCGGGACTCGACAAGAGACCCAGTACTTC. Its protein product is CASSLFGTRQETQYF.

This clonotype was observed at least ten times. CDR3 loop: CATRPLSNQPQHF. In DNA, the CDR3 is TGTGCCACCAGACCCCTTAGCAATCAGCCCCAGCATTTT. The rearrangement joins TRBV28 to TRBJ1-5, with no clear D. Trimming stripped 10 bases from V and 0 bases from J, with 10 bases between. This CDR3 is built from 13 residues. Germline lookup yields CDR1 MDHEN and CDR2 SYDVKM.

The chain recombines TRBV5-4 with TRBJ2-3; 7 positions match TRBD2. The CDR3 runs to 15 residues. Germline values: CDR1 SGHNT, CDR2 YYREEE (reference sequence). Unmatched junction bases numbered 7, after V lost 0 bases and J lost 6 bases. Here the CDR3 DNA reads TGTGCCAGCAGCTTGGGTTGGCGGGGGACGGATACGCAGTATTTT. This translates into CASSLGWRGTDTQYF.

This clonotype was counted many times. J is TRBJ2-5 and V is TRBV11-3, with D hard to call. Germline-derived CDR1 and CDR2 are SGHNT and YENEEA. The CDR3 sequence is 13 residues long. V lost 1 base to trimming and J lost 4 bases, with 7 bases between them. Here the CDR3 reads CASSLVWVETQYF. CDR3 sequence (DNA): TGTGCCAGCAGCTTAGTGTGGGTAGAGACCCAGTACTTC. The entire variable domain, with the rest obtained from reference TRBV11-3 and TRBJ2-5, is as follows: EAGVVQSPRYKIIEKKQPVAFWCNPISGHNTLYWYLQNLGQGPELLIRYENEEAVDDSQLPKDRFSAERLKGVDSTLKIQPAELGDSAVYLCASSLVWVETQYFGPGTRLLVL.